This T cell receptor beta chain was recorded in a study of PD-L1 blockade in urothelial cancer. Study-level information: The patients had undergone anywhere from 0 to 3 prior chemotherapy regimens. Analyses used blood from 3 weeks (second dose) and 6 weeks after treatment start.

In germline, CDR1 is GTSNPN, CDR2 SVGIG (reference sequence). The CDR3 has 11 amino acids. Generated by immunoSEQ multiplex PCR, the TCRdb table keeps only in-frame clones and is missing some. The profile shows roughly 20,000 clones, 70% to 90% of them singletons. The rearrangement joins TRBV30 to TRBJ1-1; D gene unclear. The source material was PBMCs, sampled around atezolizumab (anti-PD-L1) treatment. The source of this sequence is a man in his fifties or sixties with urothelial cancer. The CDR3 region is CARDGGERAFF. The CDR3 DNA sequence: TGTGCTCGAGACGGCGGGGAGAGAGCTTTCTTT. Full variable domain (rest looked up from reference TRBV30 and TRBJ1-1): SQTIHQWPATLVQPVGSPLSLECTVEGTSNPNLYWYRQAAGRGLQLLFYSVGIGQISSEVPQNLSASRPQDRQFILSSKKLLLSDSGFYLCARDGGERAFFGQGTRLTVV.